What follows are 25 T cell receptor beta chains derived from one specimen sequenced in a study of cytomegalovirus exposure and HLA in healthy donors. Amplification used 60 Vbeta primers and 13 Jbeta primers. Data came from immunoSEQ multiplex PCR; TCRdb stores just in-frame clones and leaves some out. The sample records more than 85,000 clones, around 73% being singletons. Sequenced: PBMCs. These receptors were obtained from a man aged 40-49 years in good health and CMV-seronegative.

J is TRBJ2-7 and V is TRBV7-9, with TRBD2 matching over 8 bases. With V trimmed by 0 bases and J by 2 bases, 12 bases remained unmatched. The V gene's germline CDR1 is SEHNR and CDR2 FQNEAQ (reference sequence). CDR3 size: 18 residues. The CDR3 here is CASSLAAGSYGGAYEQYF. The CDR3, as DNA: TGTGCCAGCAGCTTAGCAGCGGGGTCCTACGGGGGGGCCTACGAGCAGTACTTC.

J is TRBJ2-5 and V is TRBV15; TRBD2 might be the D (6 bases). From germline, CDR1 is LNHNV and CDR2 YYDKDF (reference sequence). The CDR3 contains 14 residues. The ends were cut back, 5 bases at V and 2 bases at J, with 12 bases in the middle. CDR3 in amino acids: CATSLWGEQETQYF. CDR3 nucleotides: TGTGCCACCAGCCTTTGGGGGGAACAAGAGACCCAGTACTTC.

This clone was observed a single time. The V call is TRBV9, the J call TRBJ1-2, with 7 bases identical to TRBD1. Unmatched junction bases numbered 4, after V lost 4 bases and J lost 4 bases. Germline-derived CDR1 and CDR2 are SGDLS and YYNGEE. CDR3 length: 13 residues. The CDR3, as DNA: TGTGCCAGCAGCCAGCAGGGGGGCTATGGCTACACCTTC. Protein sequence: CASSQQGGYGYTF.

V is TRBV6-5 and J is TRBJ1-6, with D perhaps TRBD1 (5 bases). CDR3 length: 14 residues. From germline, CDR1 is MNHEY and CDR2 SVGAGI. Deletions cut 0 bases from V and 10 bases from J, with 10 bases between. The CDR3 bases are TGTGCCAGCAGTTACTCTCAGGGTGGGTCACCCCTCCACTTT. This translates into CASSYSQGGSPLHF.

The V and J genes are TRBV19 and TRBJ2-5; 8 bases align to TRBD2. This CDR3 region has 16 residues. The germline V gene has CDR1 LNHDA and CDR2 SQIVND (reference sequence). Trimming took 9 bases from V and 5 from J; bases not matched to a gene: 17. The CDR3 DNA reads as TGTGCCAGCCAATCAAGGGAAGCGGGGGAGACGGAGACCCAGTACTTC. This encodes CASQSREAGETETQYF.

The chain links TRBV19 to TRBJ1-1; tentative D call: TRBD1 (5 bases). The CDR3 spans 16 residues. Germline-derived CDR1 and CDR2 are LNHDA and SQIVND (reference sequence). The V gene lost 3 bases and the J gene lost 4 bases, with 18 bases spanning the gap. CDR3 residues: CASSIGFGLGGTEAFF. CDR3 DNA sequence: TGTGCCAGTAGTATCGGGTTTGGCCTCGGGGGCACTGAAGCTTTCTTT. The complete variable domain, with remaining parts taken from reference TRBV19 and TRBJ1-1, reads DGGITQSPKYLFRKEGQNVTLSCEQNLNHDAMYWYRQDPGQGLRLIYYSQIVNDFQKGDIAEGYSVSREKKESFPLTVTSAQKNPTAFYLCASSIGFGLGGTEAFFGQGTRLTVV.

This clone appeared a few times. V gene TRBV4-3 combines with J gene TRBJ1-1; possible D gene TRBD1, 6 bases. This CDR3 comprises 14 residues. The germline CDR1 and CDR2 sequences are LGHNA and YSLEER. Trimming stripped 4 bases from V and 2 bases from J, with 11 bases between. This CDR3 reads CASSLETGNTEAFF. In nucleotides, the CDR3 is TGCGCCAGCAGCCTCGAGACAGGCAACACTGAAGCTTTCTTT.

The genes are TRBV7-9 and TRBJ1-2, with TRBD1 matching over 7 bases. This CDR3 region has 15 residues. Losses at the gene ends were 5 bases for V and 5 bases for J; bases not matched to a gene: 11. Germline values: CDR1 SEHNR, CDR2 FQNEAQ (reference sequence). The CDR3 loop is CASSPHDRAEYGYTF. The CDR3, as DNA: TGTGCCAGCAGCCCCCACGACAGGGCTGAATATGGCTACACCTTC.

The CDR3: CASSLSGGEETQYF. The CDR3 bases are TGTGCCAGCAGCTTAAGCGGGGGGGAAGAGACCCAGTACTTC. The chain carries TRBV5-4 and TRBJ2-5, with 10 bases aligning to TRBD2. This CDR3 spans 14 amino acids. J gave up 3 bases and V 2 bases, and 1 base lay outside the gene matches. From germline, CDR1 is SGHNT and CDR2 YYREEE (reference sequence).

The rearrangement uses TRBV30 and TRBJ1-4; D gene unclear. Germline loops: CDR1 GTSNPN, CDR2 SVGIG (reference sequence). The V end lost 7 bases, the J end lost 2 bases, and 17 bases lay between the germline ends. The CDR3 covers 15 residues. The CDR3 spells CAYGVTLRTNEKLFF. The CDR3, as DNA: TGTGCCTATGGAGTGACCCTAAGGACTAATGAAAAACTGTTTTTT. The complete variable domain, with remaining parts taken from reference TRBV30 and TRBJ1-4, reads SQTIHQWPATLVQPVGSPLSLECTVEGTSNPNLYWYRQAAGRGLQLLFYSVGIGQISSEVPQNLSASRPQDRQFILSSKKLLLSDSGFYLCAYGVTLRTNEKLFFGSGTQLSVL.

Here the CDR3 reads CASSLMSFSYEQYF. CDR3 coding DNA: TGTGCCAGCAGTTTAATGAGTTTTTCCTACGAGCAGTACTTC. The chain is built from TRBV6-5 and TRBJ2-7; D call uncertain. The CDR3 sequence is 14 residues long. V was shortened by 4 bases and J by 1 base, with 11 bases between the two germline ends. Germline loops: CDR1 MNHEY, CDR2 SVGAGI.

The chain employs TRBV7-2 and TRBJ2-3; 8 bases align to TRBD2. The V gene end was trimmed by 1 base and the J gene end by 2 bases; junction bases not matched to a gene: 8. The CDR3 length is 17 residues. From germline, CDR1 is SGHTA and CDR2 FQGNSA. The CDR3 protein is CASSLGGPRGVTDTQYF. CDR3 nucleotides: TGTGCCAGCAGCTTAGGTGGGCCGCGGGGGGTCACAGATACGCAGTATTTT.

The chain employs TRBV28 and TRBJ1-2; D gene unclear. Trimming removed 5 bases from V and 5 bases from J, with 6 bases in between. CDR3 length: 11 amino acids. Germline lookup yields CDR1 MDHEN and CDR2 SYDVKM. The CDR3 sequence: CASSEKYGYTF. The DNA of the CDR3 is TGTGCCAGCAGTGAGAAGTATGGCTACACCTTC.

Only a few counts were recorded for this clone. The CDR3 reads CASSLVAGGTDTQYF. CDR3 nucleotide sequence: TGTGCCAGCAGCTTGGTTGCGGGGGGGACAGATACGCAGTATTTT. The J gene is TRBJ2-3, the V gene TRBV5-4, with 9 nucleotides matching TRBD2. Trimming at V came to 0 bases and at J to 3 bases, leaving 2 bases not matched to a gene. CDR3 size: 15 residues. The germline CDR1 and CDR2 sequences are SGHNT and YYREEE (reference sequence).

The chain links TRBV5-1 to TRBJ1-1; 7 positions agree with TRBD1. CDR1 is SGHRS, CDR2 YFSETQ, per germline. The length of the CDR3 is 15 residues. Germline trimming cut 4 bases from V and 1 base from J; bases unmatched to any gene: 7. Here the CDR3 reads CASSPKQGTNTEAFF. The CDR3 coding sequence is TGCGCCAGCAGCCCAAAACAGGGGACGAACACTGAAGCTTTCTTT.

This chain links TRBV29-1 with TRBJ2-7, with D perhaps matching TRBD1 (6 bases). The CDR3 is made up of 15 amino acids. The V and J ends lost 0 bases and 2 bases respectively, with 14 bases between them. Germline V gives CDR1 SQVTM, CDR2 ANQGSEA. The CDR3 reads CSVEDPTGQTYEQYF. The CDR3 DNA sequence: TGCAGCGTTGAAGACCCGACAGGACAAACCTACGAGCAGTACTTC.

V usage is TRBV7-2 and J usage is TRBJ2-7; TRBD2 is a possible D gene (7 bases). The germline gives CDR1 SGHTA, CDR2 FQGNSA. Trimming left V 5 bases short and J 3 bases short, with 17 bases between. The CDR3 is made up of 15 amino acids. CDR3 amino acids: CASSLVPGGRYEQYF. The CDR3 DNA reads TGTGCCAGCAGCCTCGTACCGGGGGGCCGCTACGAGCAGTACTTC.

The rearrangement links TRBV2 to TRBJ1-3; D might be TRBD1 (6 bases). Germline V gene sequence: CDR1 SNHLY, CDR2 FYNNEI. The CDR3 is made up of 15 amino acids. Trimming stripped 4 bases from V and 2 bases from J, with 12 bases between. CDR3 sequence reads: CASSVTGIAGNTIYF. CDR3 nucleotides: TGTGCCAGCAGTGTCACAGGGATTGCTGGAAACACCATATATTTT.

The chain is built from TRBV29-1 and TRBJ2-7; no firm D call. V lost 4 bases and J 0 bases, leaving 7 bases between the germline ends. The germline V gene encodes CDR1 SQVTM and CDR2 ANQGSEA. The CDR3 is 12 residues long. DNA for the CDR3: TGCAGCGTTGTAGACAACTCCTACGAGCAGTACTTC. Its protein is CSVVDNSYEQYF.

CDR3 in amino acids: CASSEEGSSYEQYF. CDR3 nucleotide sequence: TGTGCTAGTTCAGAGGAGGGAAGCTCCTACGAGCAGTACTTC. V gene TRBV12-5 combines with J gene TRBJ2-7, with D perhaps TRBD2 (6 bases). The CDR3 is 14 residues long. V dropped 8 bases and J dropped 0 bases, with 14 bases sitting between them. The germline V gene has CDR1 LGHNT and CDR2 FRNRAP.

V gene TRBV7-6 combines with J gene TRBJ2-5; 10 bases fit TRBD1. Germline CDR1 reads SGHVS; CDR2 reads FNYEAQ. The CDR3 has 15 amino acids. With V trimmed by 5 bases and J by 1 base, 4 bases remained unmatched. CDR3 coding DNA: TGTGCCAGCAGCACGGGACAGGGGACCCAAGAGACCCAGTACTTC. Its translation: CASSTGQGTQETQYF.

This sequence joins TRBV27 and TRBJ2-7, with D possibly being TRBD1 (5 bases). Germline-derived CDR1 and CDR2 are MNHEY and SMNVEV (reference sequence). V lost 3 bases and J 5 bases, leaving 14 bases between the germline ends. CDR3 size: 14 residues. The CDR3 coding sequence is TGTGCCAGCAGTTTCCTCAGGGCTGGCGACGAGCAGTACTTC. It translates to CASSFLRAGDEQYF.

This chain links TRBV6-1 with TRBJ1-4, with 8 bases fitting TRBD1. The CDR3 has 14 residues. CDR1 is MNHNS and CDR2 is SASEGT in the germline V gene. V lost 6 bases and J lost 7; bases outside the gene matches: 7. The CDR3, as DNA: TGTGCCAGCAGAGGACAGGGCGGGAGTGAAAAACTGTTTTTT. Translated: CASRGQGGSEKLFF.

The CDR3 is CASSQEAGRGGHNEQFF. The CDR3 nucleotides read TGCGCCAGCAGCCAAGAAGCAGGGCGGGGGGGCCACAATGAGCAGTTCTTC. This chain connects TRBV4-3 to TRBJ2-1, with 9 bases fitting TRBD2. CDR1 is LGHNA, CDR2 YSLEER, per germline. This CDR3 spans 17 amino acids. After removal of 0 bases from V and 5 bases from J, the junction contained 8 bases not matched to a gene.

The rearrangement joins TRBV19 to TRBJ2-1; TRBD2 might be the D (7 bases). CDR1 is LNHDA, CDR2 SQIVND, per germline (reference sequence). V lost 3 bases to trimming and J lost 6 bases, with 15 bases between them. The CDR3 extends over 15 amino acids. The CDR3 region is CASSIGGGAPNEQFF. Written as DNA, the CDR3 is TGTGCCAGTAGTATTGGTGGGGGGGCGCCCAATGAGCAGTTCTTC.